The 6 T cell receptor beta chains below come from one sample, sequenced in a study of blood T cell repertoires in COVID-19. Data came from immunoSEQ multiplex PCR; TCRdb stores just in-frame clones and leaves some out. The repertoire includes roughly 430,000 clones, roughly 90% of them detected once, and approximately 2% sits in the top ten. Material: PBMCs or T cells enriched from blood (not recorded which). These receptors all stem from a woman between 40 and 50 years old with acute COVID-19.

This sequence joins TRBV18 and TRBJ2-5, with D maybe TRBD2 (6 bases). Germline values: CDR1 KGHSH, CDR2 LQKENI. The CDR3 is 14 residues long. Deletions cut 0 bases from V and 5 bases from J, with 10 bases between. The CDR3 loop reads CASSPPTSQETQYF. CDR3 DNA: TGTGCCAGCTCACCACCTACTAGCCAGGAGACCCAGTACTTC.

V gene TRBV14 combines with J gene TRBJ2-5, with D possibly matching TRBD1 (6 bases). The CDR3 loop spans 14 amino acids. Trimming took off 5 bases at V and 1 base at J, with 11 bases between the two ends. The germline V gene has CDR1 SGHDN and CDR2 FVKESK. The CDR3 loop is CASSEIRGQETQYF. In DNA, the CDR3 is TGTGCCAGCAGCGAAATCAGGGGCCAAGAGACCCAGTACTTC.

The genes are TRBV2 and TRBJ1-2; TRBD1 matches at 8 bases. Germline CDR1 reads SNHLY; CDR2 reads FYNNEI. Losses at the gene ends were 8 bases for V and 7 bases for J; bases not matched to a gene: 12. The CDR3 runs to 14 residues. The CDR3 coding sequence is TGTGCCAGCCGCCGGGCAGGGGGCTCTGGTGGCTACACCTTC. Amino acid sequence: CASRRAGGSGGYTF.

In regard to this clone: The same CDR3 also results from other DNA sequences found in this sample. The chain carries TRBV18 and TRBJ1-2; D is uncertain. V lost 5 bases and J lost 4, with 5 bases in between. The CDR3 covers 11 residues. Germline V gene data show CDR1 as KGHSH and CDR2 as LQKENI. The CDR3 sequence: CASSSGYGYTF. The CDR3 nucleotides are TGTGCCAGCTCATCAGGCTATGGCTACACCTTC.

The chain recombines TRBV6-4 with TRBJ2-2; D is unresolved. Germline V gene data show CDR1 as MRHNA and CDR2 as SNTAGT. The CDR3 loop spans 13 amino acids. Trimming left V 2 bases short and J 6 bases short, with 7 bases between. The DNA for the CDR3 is TGTGCCAGCAGTGACCGGGTTTCCGGGGAGCTGTTTTTT. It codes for CASSDRVSGELFF.

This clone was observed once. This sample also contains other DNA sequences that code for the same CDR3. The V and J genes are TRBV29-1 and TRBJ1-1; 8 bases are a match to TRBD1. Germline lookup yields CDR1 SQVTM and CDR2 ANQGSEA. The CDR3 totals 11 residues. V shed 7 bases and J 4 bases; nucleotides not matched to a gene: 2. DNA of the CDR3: TGCAGCGCAGGGGGCTCCACTGAAGCTTTCTTT. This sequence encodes CSAGGSTEAFF.